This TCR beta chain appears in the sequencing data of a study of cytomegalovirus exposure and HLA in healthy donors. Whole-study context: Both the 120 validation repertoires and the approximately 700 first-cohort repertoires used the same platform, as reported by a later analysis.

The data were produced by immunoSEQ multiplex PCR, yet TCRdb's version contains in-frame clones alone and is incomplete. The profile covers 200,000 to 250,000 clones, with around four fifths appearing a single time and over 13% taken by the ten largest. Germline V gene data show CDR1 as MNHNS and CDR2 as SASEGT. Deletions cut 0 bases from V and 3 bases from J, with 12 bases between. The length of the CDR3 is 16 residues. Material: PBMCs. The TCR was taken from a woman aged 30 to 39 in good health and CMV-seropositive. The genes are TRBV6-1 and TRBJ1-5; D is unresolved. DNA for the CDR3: TGTGCCAGCAGTGAAGCGCTTTGGCAGGTCAATCAGCCCCAGCATTTT. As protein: CASSEALWQVNQPQHF.